This entry lists 21 T cell receptor beta chains sequenced from one sample in a study of blood T cell repertoires in COVID-19. This table comes from immunoSEQ multiplex PCR, and its TCRdb copy is limited to in-frame clones, with some not included. The data hold about 200,000 clones, with roughly 80% observed a single time. Sequenced sample: peripheral blood. The receptors stem from a human donor in a cohort sampled during active COVID-19.

This chain connects TRBV19 to TRBJ2-7; the D gene is possibly TRBD1 (8 bases). The CDR3 is made up of 13 amino acids. V lost 6 bases and J lost 5, with 14 bases in between. Germline CDR1 LNHDA, CDR2 SQIVND (reference sequence). The CDR3 DNA sequence: TGTGCCAGTAGACAGGGGGGGTTGGACGAGCAGTACTTC. It specifies CASRQGGLDEQYF.

The chain is built from TRBV5-1 and TRBJ2-1; D gene uncertain. Germline CDR1 reads SGHRS; CDR2 reads YFSETQ. CDR3 length: 13 residues. Trimming cost V 4 bases and J 3 bases, with 8 bases left between them. This chain's CDR3 is CASSIRSYNEQFF. The CDR3 nucleotides are TGCGCCAGCAGCATACGGAGCTACAATGAGCAGTTCTTC.

The chain combines TRBV3-1 (or the pseudogene TRBV3-2) with TRBJ1-2, with 9 bases that match TRBD1. Germline V gene lookup returns CDR1 LGHDT and CDR2 YNNKEL (reference sequence). This CDR3 comprises 12 residues. V lost 3 bases and J lost 14; bases outside the gene matches: 7. CDR3 sequence (DNA): TGTGCCAGCAGCCAGCCGGGACAGGGAGCGACCTTC. Its translation is CASSQPGQGATF.

The table lists this clone with a few counts. This rearrangement joins TRBV4-1 to TRBJ2-3, with 9 bases matching TRBD2. V lost 2 bases, J lost 2 bases, and 8 bases stayed unmatched. This CDR3 contains 17 residues. The germline gives CDR1 MGHRA, CDR2 YSYEKL. The DNA for the CDR3 is TGCGCCAGCAGCCAATCATCCAGCGGGGGGTACACAGATACGCAGTATTTT. Amino acids: CASSQSSSGGYTDTQYF.

This clone was picked up a small number of times. The CDR3 loop reads CASSFLTGSSTEAFF. In nucleotides, the CDR3 is TGTGCCAGCAGTTTTCTGACAGGGTCGTCCACTGAAGCTTTCTTT. The gene calls are TRBV27 and TRBJ1-1, with 7 bases lining up with TRBD1. There are 15 residues in the CDR3. The germline V gene encodes CDR1 MNHEY and CDR2 SMNVEV (reference sequence). Trimming cost V 3 bases and J 4 bases; bases outside gene matches: 8.

V usage is TRBV14 and J usage is TRBJ2-2; TRBD1 is a possible D gene (6 bases). Trimming cost V 5 bases and J 4 bases, with 11 bases left between them. The CDR3 runs to 14 residues. From germline, CDR1 is SGHDN and CDR2 FVKESK. The CDR3 coding sequence is TGTGCCAGCAGCTGGGGGCAGGGCACCGGGGAGCTGTTTTTT. Protein product: CASSWGQGTGELFF.

In DNA, the CDR3 is TGCGCCAGCAGTTCCCTAGCGGGAAACACAGATACGCAGTATTTT. It is translated as CASSSLAGNTDTQYF. The chain uses TRBV10-2 and TRBJ2-3; 9 bases line up with TRBD2. V lost 5 bases and J lost 2; bases outside the gene matches: 5. The length of the CDR3 is 15 residues. Germline CDR1 is WSHSY and CDR2 is SAAADI.

This chain connects TRBV9 to TRBJ2-1; TRBD2 matches 7 bases. The CDR3 totals 15 residues. Germline lookup yields CDR1 SGDLS and CDR2 YYNGEE. V lost 4 bases, J lost 4 bases, and 8 bases stayed unmatched. DNA for the CDR3: TGTGCCAGCAGCCCCCGGCTAGCGGCGTACAATGAGCAGTTCTTC. It specifies CASSPRLAAYNEQFF.

V and J are TRBV5-1 and TRBJ1-3; 7 bases agree with TRBD1. Germline lookup yields CDR1 SGHRS and CDR2 YFSETQ. J was trimmed by 1 base and V by 4 bases; bases with no gene match: 11. The CDR3 has 17 residues. CDR3 in DNA: TGCGCCAGCAGCCCGAACCCAGGGGGAAGATCTGGAAACACCATATATTTT. The encoded protein is CASSPNPGGRSGNTIYF.

This clone was recorded only once. The chain links TRBV3-1 (or the pseudogene TRBV3-2) to TRBJ2-3; a weak D match, TRBD2 (7 bases). The V and J ends lost 3 bases and 5 bases respectively, with 15 bases between them. CDR3 length: 15 residues. Germline V CDR1 and CDR2: LGHDT, YNNKEL (reference sequence). The CDR3 protein is CASSHSGEGGDTQYF. In DNA form, the CDR3 reads TGTGCCAGCAGCCATTCAGGGGAGGGCGGAGATACGCAGTATTTT.

The chain carries TRBV2 and TRBJ2-3, with 9 bases lining up with TRBD1. After removal of 5 bases from V and 5 bases from J, the junction contained 2 bases not matched to a gene. The CDR3 is 13 residues long. The V gene's germline CDR1 is SNHLY and CDR2 FYNNEI. The CDR3 reads CASSTTGGDTQYF. The DNA for the CDR3 is TGTGCCAGCAGTACGACAGGGGGAGATACGCAGTATTTT.

The chain couples TRBV6-2 or TRBV6-3 to TRBJ1-5; D unclear. The V end was cut by 2 bases, the J end by 4 bases, with 9 bases between. Germline CDR1 and CDR2: MNHEY and SVGEGT. The CDR3 totals 14 residues. The CDR3 sequence is CASSYDGVNQPQHF. The DNA of the CDR3 is TGTGCCAGCAGTTACGACGGGGTTAATCAGCCCCAGCATTTT.

The rearrangement joins TRBV5-8 to TRBJ2-6, with unresolved D. V shed 3 bases and J shed 0 bases, with 7 bases lying between them. The CDR3 runs 15 residues. CDR1 and CDR2 from the germline V gene are SGHTS and YDEGEE. This CDR3 reads CASSWALSGANVLTF. The CDR3 DNA follows: TGTGCCAGCAGCTGGGCCCTCTCTGGGGCCAACGTCCTGACTTTC.

The genes are TRBV2 and TRBJ1-1; TRBD1 might be the D (5 bases). Germline CDR1 and CDR2: SNHLY and FYNNEI. The CDR3 is 15 amino acids. With 4 bases removed from V and 5 bases from J, the gap between germline ends came to 17 bases. CDR3: CASSVHRGGSTEAFF. Written as DNA, the CDR3 is TGTGCCAGCAGTGTCCATCGGGGGGGGAGTACTGAAGCTTTCTTT.

This chain joins TRBV29-1 and TRBJ2-5, with D perhaps TRBD1 (5 bases). V shed 8 bases and J shed 2 bases, with 9 bases lying between them. This CDR3 comprises 11 residues. Germline V gene data show CDR1 as SQVTM and CDR2 as ANQGSEA. CDR3 sequence (DNA): TGCAGCACGACAGAACAAGAGACCCAGTACTTC. Translating gives CSTTEQETQYF. Variable domain in full (rest from reference TRBV29-1 and TRBJ2-5): SAVISQKPSRDICQRGTSLTIQCQVDSQVTMMFWYRQQPGQSLTLIATANQGSEATYESGFVIDKFPISRPNLTFSTLTVSNMSPEDSSIYLCSTTEQETQYFGPGTRLLVL.

In DNA, the CDR3 is TGTGCCAGTAGTATCTCCTTTCTAGCGGGGGGGGACACCGGGGAGCTGTTTTTT. Protein sequence: CASSISFLAGGDTGELFF. The rearrangement joins TRBV19 to TRBJ2-2, with 12 bases matching TRBD2. This CDR3 has 18 amino acids. The J segment lost 3 bases and the V segment lost 3 bases, leaving 8 bases of the junction unmatched. Germline V gives CDR1 LNHDA, CDR2 SQIVND (reference sequence).

The gene calls are TRBV7-2 and TRBJ2-3; 9 bases line up with TRBD2. CDR1 is SGHTA, CDR2 FQGNSA, per germline. The CDR3 sequence is 15 residues long. V was pared by 5 bases and J by 5 bases, with 8 bases of the junction left unmatched. The CDR3 spells CASSLSGSPGDTQYF. The CDR3 DNA is TGTGCCAGCAGCCTTAGCGGGAGCCCCGGAGATACGCAGTATTTT.

This chain joins TRBV18 and TRBJ1-5; the D gene is possibly TRBD1 (5 bases). The length of the CDR3 is 14 residues. CDR1 and CDR2 (germline): KGHSH, LQKENI. V dropped 2 bases and J dropped 4 bases, with 9 bases sitting between them. CDR3 amino acids: CASSPGTWNQPQHF. CDR3 nucleotide sequence: TGTGCCAGCTCACCAGGGACTTGGAATCAGCCCCAGCATTTT.

This clone occurred once. The chain couples TRBV19 to TRBJ2-3; tentatively, D is TRBD2 (6 bases). Trimming stripped 7 bases from V and 4 bases from J, with 18 bases between. CDR1 and CDR2 from the germline V gene are LNHDA and SQIVND (reference sequence). CDR3 length: 15 amino acids. CDR3 bases: TGTGCCAGTACCAACCCCAGCGGGTCCGCAGATACGCAGTATTTT. This sequence encodes CASTNPSGSADTQYF. Full variable domain (missing parts from reference TRBV19 and TRBJ2-3): DGGITQSPKYLFRKEGQNVTLSCEQNLNHDAMYWYRQDPGQGLRLIYYSQIVNDFQKGDIAEGYSVSREKKESFPLTVTSAQKNPTAFYLCASTNPSGSADTQYFGPGTRLTVL.

The chain employs TRBV5-1 and TRBJ1-5; unclear D gene. The CDR3 runs 15 residues. Trimming removed 0 bases from V and 2 bases from J, with 9 bases in between. Per germline, CDR1 SGHRS and CDR2 YFSETQ. CDR3 sequence: CASSLDGERNQPQHF. CDR3 nucleotides: TGCGCCAGCAGCTTGGACGGGGAACGCAATCAGCCCCAGCATTTT.

As to this clone: A junction boundary mismatches the germline segment, possibly from a read error. This sequence joins TRBV28 and TRBJ2-3; 8 bases match TRBD2. CDR3 length: 17 amino acids. Germline V gene lookup returns CDR1 MDHEN and CDR2 SYDVKM. For the CDR3, the DNA is TGTACCAGCAGTCGACGGTTAGCGGGACCCTCGACAGATACGCAGTATTTT. This encodes CTSSRRLAGPSTDTQYF.